This TCR beta chain was identified in a study of T-cell reconstitution after alpha-beta-depleted transplantation in children. This clonotype was observed a few times. The antigen is unknown. General study findings and limits: Surviving recipient cells, namely T cells and thymic progenitors, were the source of high day-60 TCRbeta diversity in some patients. Counts and diversity of T cells one year after transplant came mostly from newly produced T cells. Two months or so post-transplant, alpha-beta T cells reportedly derived from several hundred expanded graft clones.

The library targeted TCRbeta and was prepared with unique molecular identifiers. TCRdb passed the PCR reads through MiXCR, listing each CDR3 protein once. Seen here are about 200,000 distinct CDR3 sequences, roughly 7.1% observed once, and the top ten hold approximately 5.7%. Sample: PBMCs, taken before TCRalphabeta/CD19-depleted stem cell transplant. The clonotype comes from a boy younger than 10 with acute lymphoblastic leukemia, due to receive a stem cell transplant.

CDR3: CASSYSGRGTEAFF. CDR3 DNA: TGTGCCAGCAGCTACTCAGGAAGGGGGACTGAAGCTTTCTTT. The chain employs TRBV7-8 and TRBJ1-1, with TRBD1 as a possible D gene (6 bases). Trimming stripped 4 bases from V and 5 bases from J, with 14 bases between. The CDR3 has 14 amino acids. Germline V gene sequence: CDR1 SGHVS, CDR2 FQNEAQ.